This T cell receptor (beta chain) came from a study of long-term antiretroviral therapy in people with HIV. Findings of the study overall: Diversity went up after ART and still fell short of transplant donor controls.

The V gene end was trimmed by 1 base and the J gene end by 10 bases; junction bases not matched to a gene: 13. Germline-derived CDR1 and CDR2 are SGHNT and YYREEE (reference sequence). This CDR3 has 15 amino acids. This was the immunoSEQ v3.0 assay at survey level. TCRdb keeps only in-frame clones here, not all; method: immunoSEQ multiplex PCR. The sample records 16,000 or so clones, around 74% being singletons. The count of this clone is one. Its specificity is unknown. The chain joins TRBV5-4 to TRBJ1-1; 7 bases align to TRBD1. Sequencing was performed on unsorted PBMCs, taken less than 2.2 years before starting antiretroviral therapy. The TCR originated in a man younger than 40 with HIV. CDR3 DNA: TGTGCCAGCAGCTTGTCAACAGGGGCTTGGTTTGGAGCTTTCTTT. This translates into CASSLSTGAWFGAFF. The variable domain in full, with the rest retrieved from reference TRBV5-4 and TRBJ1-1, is ETGVTQSPTHLIKTRGQQVTLRCSSQSGHNTVSWYQQALGQGPQFIFQYYREEENGRGNFPPRFSGLQFPNYSSELNVNALELDDSALYLCASSLSTGAWFGAFFGQGTRLTVV.